This section outlines one T cell receptor beta chain sequence together with its context. The antigen is unknown. The data stem from a study of T cells in localized non-small cell lung cancer. General study points: Uninvolved adjacent lung had higher T cell clonality than tumor and all other tissues. Adjacent lung exhibited a median of about 57 among the 100 most abundant tumor clones. Longer overall survival associated with higher blood T cell density; shorter survival with higher adjacent-lung clonality. Sequencing, confined to only one tumor region, leaves heterogeneity possible.

Deletions cut 5 bases from V and 2 bases from J, with 4 bases between. Germline CDR1 and CDR2: MDHEN and SYDVKM. This CDR3 contains 12 residues. This table comes from immunoSEQ multiplex PCR, and its TCRdb copy is limited to in-frame clones, with some not included. The data show around 64,000 clones, roughly 90% seen once. This chain joins TRBV28 and TRBJ1-5; no definite D call. This sequence was found in a man aged 35 to 70 with stage I squamous cell lung carcinoma. This sample comprised peripheral blood, obtained before any cancer treatment. The CDR3 sequence is CASSTGNQPQHF. The DNA for the CDR3 is TGTGCCAGCAGTACAGGCAATCAGCCCCAGCATTTT.